This T cell receptor beta chain was retrieved from a study of blood T cell repertoires in COVID-19. V trimming: 5 bases; J trimming: 6 bases; junction bases outside the gene matches: 21. The CDR3 covers 18 residues. Germline CDR1 reads MNHNY; CDR2 reads SVGAGI (reference sequence). Measured with immunoSEQ multiplex PCR; TCRdb has only the in-frame clones, and not every one. The table shows 250,000 to 300,000 clones, with approximately 86% occurring only once. This clone has just a few counts. This TCR derives from a woman in her seventies with COVID-19, enrolled during active disease. Input material: peripheral blood. This chain uses TRBV6-6 with TRBJ1-1; 7 nucleotides align to TRBD1. The CDR3 loop is CASSPTGAIGVFGAEAFF. The CDR3 DNA reads TGTGCCAGCAGTCCTACAGGGGCTATTGGAGTTTTTGGAGCTGAAGCTTTCTTT.